This TCR beta chain came from a study of shared clonotypes between healthy human individuals. Assay: immunoSEQ multiplex PCR; the TCRdb copy retains only in-frame clones and omits some. The data show about 520,000 clones, with approximately 94% seen just once and 0.055% to 0.075% held by the top ten. CDR3 length: 13 amino acids. With 11 bases removed from V and 4 bases from J, the gap between germline ends came to 17 bases. Per germline, CDR1 LNHDA and CDR2 SQIVND (reference sequence). Sample: naive CD4+ T cells sorted from blood. The subset here: CD45RA+ positively selected. This sequence was found in a woman aged 25 to 39 in good health. V and J are TRBV19 and TRBJ1-1; perhaps TRBD1 as D (5 bases). CDR3 sequence: CAVRPGRGTEAFF. The DNA of the CDR3 is TGTGCCGTAAGACCGGGGAGGGGCACTGAAGCTTTCTTT.